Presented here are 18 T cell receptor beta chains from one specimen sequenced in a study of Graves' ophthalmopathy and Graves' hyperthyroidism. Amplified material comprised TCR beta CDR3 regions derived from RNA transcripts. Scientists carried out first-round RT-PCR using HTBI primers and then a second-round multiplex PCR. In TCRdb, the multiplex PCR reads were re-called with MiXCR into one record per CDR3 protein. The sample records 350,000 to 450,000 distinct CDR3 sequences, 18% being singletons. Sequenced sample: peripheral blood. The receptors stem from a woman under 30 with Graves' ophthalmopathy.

In DNA form, the CDR3 reads TGTGCCAGTACATCGGACAGGAGAGAGACCCAGTACTTC. Translating it yields CASTSDRRETQYF. The J gene is TRBJ2-5, the V gene TRBV19, with 7 bases fitting TRBD1. Germline CDR1 and CDR2: LNHDA and SQIVND (reference sequence). After removal of 7 bases from V and 4 bases from J, the junction contained 6 bases not matched to a gene. The CDR3 covers 13 residues. Using reference TRBV19 and TRBJ2-5 for the parts outside the CDR3, the full variable domain is DGGITQSPKYLFRKEGQNVTLSCEQNLNHDAMYWYRQDPGQGLRLIYYSQIVNDFQKGDIAEGYSVSREKKESFPLTVTSAQKNPTAFYLCASTSDRRETQYFGPGTRLLVL.

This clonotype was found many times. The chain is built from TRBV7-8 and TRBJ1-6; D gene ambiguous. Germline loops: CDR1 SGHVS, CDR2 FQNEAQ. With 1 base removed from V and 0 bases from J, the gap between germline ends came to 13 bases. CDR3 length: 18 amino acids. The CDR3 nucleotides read TGTGCCAGCAGCTTAGTGGGGAGTGGGAGCTCCTATAATTCACCCCTCCACTTT. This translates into CASSLVGSGSSYNSPLHF. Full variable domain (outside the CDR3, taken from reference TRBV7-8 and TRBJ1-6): GAGVSQSPRYKVAKRGQDVALRCDPISGHVSLFWYQQALGQGPEFLTYFQNEAQLDKSGLPSDRFFAERPEGSVSTLKIQRTQQEDSAVYLCASSLVGSGSSYNSPLHFGNGTRLTVT.

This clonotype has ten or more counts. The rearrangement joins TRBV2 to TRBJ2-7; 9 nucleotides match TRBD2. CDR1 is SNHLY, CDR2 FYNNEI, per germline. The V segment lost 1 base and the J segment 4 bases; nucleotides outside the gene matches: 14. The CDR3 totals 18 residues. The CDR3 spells CASSEGVTSGFNPYEQYF. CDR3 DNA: TGTGCCAGCAGTGAAGGTGTGACTAGCGGATTTAACCCATACGAGCAGTACTTC.

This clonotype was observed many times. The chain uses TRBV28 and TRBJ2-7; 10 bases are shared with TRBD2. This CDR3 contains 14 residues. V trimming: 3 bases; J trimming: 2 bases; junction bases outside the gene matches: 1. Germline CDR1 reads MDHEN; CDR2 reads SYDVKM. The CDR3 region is CASSFLAGAYEQYF. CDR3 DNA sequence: TGTGCCAGCAGTTTCCTAGCGGGAGCCTACGAGCAGTACTTC.

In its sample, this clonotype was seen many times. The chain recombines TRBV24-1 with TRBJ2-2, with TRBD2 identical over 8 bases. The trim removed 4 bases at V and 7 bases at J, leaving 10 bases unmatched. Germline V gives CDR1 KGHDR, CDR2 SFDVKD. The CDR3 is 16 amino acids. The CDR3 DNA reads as TGTGCCACCAGTGAATCCTACGGACTAGCTGGCGGGGAGCTGTTTTTT. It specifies CATSESYGLAGGELFF.

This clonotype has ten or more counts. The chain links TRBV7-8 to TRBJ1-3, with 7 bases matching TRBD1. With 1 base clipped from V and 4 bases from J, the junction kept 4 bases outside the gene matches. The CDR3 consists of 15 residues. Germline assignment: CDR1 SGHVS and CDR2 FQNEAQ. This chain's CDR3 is CASSLERGLGNTIYF. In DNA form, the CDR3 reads TGTGCCAGCAGCTTAGAAAGGGGGCTAGGAAACACCATATATTTT.

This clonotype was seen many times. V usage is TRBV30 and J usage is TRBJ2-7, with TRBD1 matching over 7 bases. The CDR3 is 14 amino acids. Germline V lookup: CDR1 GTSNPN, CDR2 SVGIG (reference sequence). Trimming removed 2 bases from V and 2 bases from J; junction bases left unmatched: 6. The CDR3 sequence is CAWSPTGVPYEQYF. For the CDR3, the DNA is TGTGCCTGGAGTCCTACAGGGGTTCCCTACGAGCAGTACTTC.

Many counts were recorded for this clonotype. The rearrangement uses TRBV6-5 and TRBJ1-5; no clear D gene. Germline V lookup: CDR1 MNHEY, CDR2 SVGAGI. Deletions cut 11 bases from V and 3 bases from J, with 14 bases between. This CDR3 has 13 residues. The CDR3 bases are TGTGCCTGCCACGAACGGGACAATCAGCCCCAGCATTTT. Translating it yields CACHERDNQPQHF.

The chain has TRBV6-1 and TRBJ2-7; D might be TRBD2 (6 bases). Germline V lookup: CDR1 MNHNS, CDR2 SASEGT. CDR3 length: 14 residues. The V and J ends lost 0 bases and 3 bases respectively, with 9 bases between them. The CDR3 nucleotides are TGTGCCAGCAGTGAAGCGCCGGGGGACTACGAGCAGTACTTC. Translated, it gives CASSEAPGDYEQYF.

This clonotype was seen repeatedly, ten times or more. CDR3 DNA: TGCGCCAGCAGCCCAGGGAAACTAGCGGGAGGGCGGGCGGAGACCCAGTACTTC. Residues: CASSPGKLAGGRAETQYF. The rearrangement links TRBV4-3 to TRBJ2-5, with TRBD2 identical over 13 bases. The CDR3 is 18 residues long. Germline V gene sequence: CDR1 LGHNA, CDR2 YSLEER. V trimming: 4 bases; J trimming: 5 bases; junction bases outside the gene matches: 13.

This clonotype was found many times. The CDR3 DNA follows: TGTGCCTGGAGTCCGGGACCCTATCAGCCCCAGCATTTT. The encoded protein is CAWSPGPYQPQHF. The rearrangement uses TRBV30 and TRBJ1-5, with D maybe TRBD1 (5 bases). Germline values: CDR1 GTSNPN, CDR2 SVGIG (reference sequence). CDR3 size: 13 residues. V lost 2 bases and J lost 5, with 10 bases in between.

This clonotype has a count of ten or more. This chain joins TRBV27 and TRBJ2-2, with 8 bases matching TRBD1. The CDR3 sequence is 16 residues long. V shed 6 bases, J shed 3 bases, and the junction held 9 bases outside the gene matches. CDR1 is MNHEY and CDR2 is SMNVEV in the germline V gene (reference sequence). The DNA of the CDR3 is TGTGCCAGCAGAACCTTAGGACAGGGCTACACCGGGGAGCTGTTTTTT. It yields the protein CASRTLGQGYTGELFF.

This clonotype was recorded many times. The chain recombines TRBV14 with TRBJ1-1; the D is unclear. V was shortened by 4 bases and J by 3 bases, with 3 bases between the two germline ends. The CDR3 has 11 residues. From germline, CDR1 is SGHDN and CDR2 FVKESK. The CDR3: CASSRYTEAFF. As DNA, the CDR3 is TGTGCCAGCAGCCGATACACTGAAGCTTTCTTT.

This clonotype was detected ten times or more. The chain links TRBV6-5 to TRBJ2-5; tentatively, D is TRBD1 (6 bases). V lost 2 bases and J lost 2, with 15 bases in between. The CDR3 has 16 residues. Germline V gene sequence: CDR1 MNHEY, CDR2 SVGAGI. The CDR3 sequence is CASSYDAGALQETQYF. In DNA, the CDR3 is TGTGCCAGCAGTTACGACGCAGGGGCCCTACAAGAGACCCAGTACTTC.

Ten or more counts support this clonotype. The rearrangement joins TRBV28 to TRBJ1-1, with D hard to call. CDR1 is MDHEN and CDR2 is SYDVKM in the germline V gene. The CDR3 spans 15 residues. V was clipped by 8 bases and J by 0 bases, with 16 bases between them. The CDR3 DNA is TGTGCCAGCCGACCGAGACGGACCTTGAACACTGAAGCTTTCTTT. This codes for CASRPRRTLNTEAFF.

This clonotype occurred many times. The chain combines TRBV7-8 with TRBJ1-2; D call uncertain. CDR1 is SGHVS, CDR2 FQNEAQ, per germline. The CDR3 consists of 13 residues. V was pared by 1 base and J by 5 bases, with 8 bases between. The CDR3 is CASSLGTDYGYTF. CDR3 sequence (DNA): TGTGCCAGCAGCTTAGGGACGGATTATGGCTACACCTTC.

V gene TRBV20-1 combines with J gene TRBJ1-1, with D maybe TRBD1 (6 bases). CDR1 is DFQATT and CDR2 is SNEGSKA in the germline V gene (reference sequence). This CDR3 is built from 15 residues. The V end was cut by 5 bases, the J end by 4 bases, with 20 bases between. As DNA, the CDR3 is TGCAGTGCTCGGTTCCAGGGGAGGGTCGGCACTGAAGCTTTCTTT. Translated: CSARFQGRVGTEAFF.

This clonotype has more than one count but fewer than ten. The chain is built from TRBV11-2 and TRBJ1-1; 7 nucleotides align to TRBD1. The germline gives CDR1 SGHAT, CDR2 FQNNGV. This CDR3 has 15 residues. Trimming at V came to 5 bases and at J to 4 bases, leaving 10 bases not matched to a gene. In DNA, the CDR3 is TGTGCCAGCAGCAGCCAGGGGGTAAGCGGCACTGAAGCTTTCTTT. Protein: CASSSQGVSGTEAFF.